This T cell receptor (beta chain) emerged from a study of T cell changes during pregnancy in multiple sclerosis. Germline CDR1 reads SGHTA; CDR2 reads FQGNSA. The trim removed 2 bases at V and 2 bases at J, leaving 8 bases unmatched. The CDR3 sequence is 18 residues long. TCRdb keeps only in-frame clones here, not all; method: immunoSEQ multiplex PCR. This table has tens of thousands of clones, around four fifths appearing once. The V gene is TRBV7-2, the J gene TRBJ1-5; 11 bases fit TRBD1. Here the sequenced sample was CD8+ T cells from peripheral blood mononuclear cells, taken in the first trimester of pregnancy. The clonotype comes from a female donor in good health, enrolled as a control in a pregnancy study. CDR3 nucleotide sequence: TGTGCCAGCAGCTTATTCCCCGGGACAGGGGGAGGCAATCAGCCCCAGCATTTT. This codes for CASSLFPGTGGGNQPQHF.